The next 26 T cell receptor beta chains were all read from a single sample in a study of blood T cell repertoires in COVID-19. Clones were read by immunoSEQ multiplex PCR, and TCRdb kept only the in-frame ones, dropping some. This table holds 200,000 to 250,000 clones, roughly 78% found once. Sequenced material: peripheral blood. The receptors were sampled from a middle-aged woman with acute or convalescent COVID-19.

CDR3 loop: CASSYRDRGYNEQFF. DNA of the CDR3: TGTGCCAGCAGCTACCGGGACAGGGGCTACAATGAGCAGTTCTTC. The chain employs TRBV11-2 and TRBJ2-1; TRBD1 agrees at 10 bases. The ends lost 4 bases at V and 3 bases at J; junction bases unmatched: 3. CDR1 is SGHAT and CDR2 is FQNNGV in the germline V gene. The length of the CDR3 is 15 residues.

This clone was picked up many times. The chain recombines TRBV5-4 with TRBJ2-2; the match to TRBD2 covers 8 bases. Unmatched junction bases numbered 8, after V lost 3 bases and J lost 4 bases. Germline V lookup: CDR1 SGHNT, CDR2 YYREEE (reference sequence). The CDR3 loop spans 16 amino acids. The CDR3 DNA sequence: TGTGCCAGCAGCTCGACGACTAGCGATCTCACCGGGGAGCTGTTTTTT. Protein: CASSSTTSDLTGELFF.

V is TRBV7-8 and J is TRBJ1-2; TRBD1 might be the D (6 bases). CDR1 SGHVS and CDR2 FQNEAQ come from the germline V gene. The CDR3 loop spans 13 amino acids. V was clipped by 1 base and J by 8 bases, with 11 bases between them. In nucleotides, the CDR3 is TGTGCCAGCAGCTTAGAACAGGGTTTCGGCTACACCTTC. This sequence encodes CASSLEQGFGYTF.

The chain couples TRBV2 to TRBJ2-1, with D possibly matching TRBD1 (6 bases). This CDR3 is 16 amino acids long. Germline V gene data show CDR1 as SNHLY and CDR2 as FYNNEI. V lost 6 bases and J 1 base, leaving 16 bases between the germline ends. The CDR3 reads CASRPDGTPSYNEQFF. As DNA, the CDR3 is TGTGCCAGCAGACCCGACGGGACACCTTCCTACAATGAGCAGTTCTTC. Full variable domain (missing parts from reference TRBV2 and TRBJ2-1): EPEVTQTPSHQVTQMGQEVILRCVPISNHLYFYWYRQILGQKVEFLVSFYNNEISEKSEIFDDQFSVERPDGSNFTLKIRSTKLEDSAMYFCASRPDGTPSYNEQFFGPGTRLTVL.

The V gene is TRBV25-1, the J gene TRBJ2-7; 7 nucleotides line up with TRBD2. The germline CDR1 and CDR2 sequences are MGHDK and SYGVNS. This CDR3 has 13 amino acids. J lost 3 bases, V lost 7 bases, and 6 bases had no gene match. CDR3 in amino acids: CASTRGGDYEQYF. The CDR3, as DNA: TGTGCCAGCACCCGTGGGGGGGACTACGAGCAGTACTTC.

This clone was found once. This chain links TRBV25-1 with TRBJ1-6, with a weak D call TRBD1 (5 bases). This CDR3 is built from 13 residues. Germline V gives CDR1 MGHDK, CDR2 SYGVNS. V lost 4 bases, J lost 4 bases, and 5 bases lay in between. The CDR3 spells CASSAGYNSPLHF. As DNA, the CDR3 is TGTGCCAGCAGTGCAGGGTATAATTCACCCCTCCACTTT.

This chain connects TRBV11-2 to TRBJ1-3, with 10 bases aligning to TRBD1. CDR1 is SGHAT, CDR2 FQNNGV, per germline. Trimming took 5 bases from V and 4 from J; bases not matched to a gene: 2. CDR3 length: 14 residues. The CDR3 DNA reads TGTGCCAGCAGCGCGACAGGGGGCGGAAACACCATATATTTT. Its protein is CASSATGGGNTIYF. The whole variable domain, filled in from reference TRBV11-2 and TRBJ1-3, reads EAGVAQSPRYKIIEKRQSVAFWCNPISGHATLYWYQQILGQGPKLLIQFQNNGVVDDSQLPKDRFSAERLKGVDSTLKIQPAKLEDSAVYLCASSATGGGNTIYFGEGSWLTVV.

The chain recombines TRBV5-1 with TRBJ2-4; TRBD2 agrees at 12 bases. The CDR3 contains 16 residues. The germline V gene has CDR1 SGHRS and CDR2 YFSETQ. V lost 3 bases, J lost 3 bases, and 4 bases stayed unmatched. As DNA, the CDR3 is TGCGCCAGCAGCTCTCGACTAGCGGGGGACAAAAACATTCAGTACTTC. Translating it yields CASSSRLAGDKNIQYF.

CDR3 DNA sequence: TGTGCCAGCAGTTATCTCCGTGGGACAGGGGACTATGGCTACACCTTC. This gives the protein CASSYLRGTGDYGYTF. This rearrangement joins TRBV6-2 or TRBV6-3 to TRBJ1-2, with 10 bases lining up with TRBD1. CDR3 length: 16 amino acids. V lost 3 bases and J lost 3; bases outside the gene matches: 7. Germline V CDR1 and CDR2: MNHEY, SVGEGT.

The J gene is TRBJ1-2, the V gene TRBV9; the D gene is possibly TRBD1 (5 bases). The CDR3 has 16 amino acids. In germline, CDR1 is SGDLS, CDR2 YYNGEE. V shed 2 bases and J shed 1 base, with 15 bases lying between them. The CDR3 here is CASSVGFRAFNYGYTF. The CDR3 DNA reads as TGTGCCAGCAGCGTGGGGTTCAGGGCCTTTAACTATGGCTACACCTTC.

Here the CDR3 DNA reads TGTGCCAGTAGTATGGGGACAGACTACTATGGCTACACCTTC. It translates to CASSMGTDYYGYTF. V gene TRBV19 combines with J gene TRBJ1-2; 7 bases fit TRBD1. The CDR3 contains 14 residues. The germline CDR1 and CDR2 sequences are LNHDA and SQIVND (reference sequence). Trimming removed 3 bases from V and 3 bases from J; junction bases left unmatched: 4.

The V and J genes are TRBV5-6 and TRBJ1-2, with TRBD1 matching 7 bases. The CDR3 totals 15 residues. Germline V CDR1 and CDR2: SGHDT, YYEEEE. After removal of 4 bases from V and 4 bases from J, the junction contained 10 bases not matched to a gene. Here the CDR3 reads CASSPAGTEIYGYTF. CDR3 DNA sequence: TGTGCCAGCAGCCCGGCGGGGACAGAGATCTATGGCTACACCTTC.

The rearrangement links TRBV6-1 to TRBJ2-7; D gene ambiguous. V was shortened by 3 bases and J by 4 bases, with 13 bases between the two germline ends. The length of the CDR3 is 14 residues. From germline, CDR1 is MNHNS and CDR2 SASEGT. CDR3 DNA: TGTGCCAGCAGTGAGTTGAGCAGGTCATACGAGCAGTACTTC. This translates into CASSELSRSYEQYF.

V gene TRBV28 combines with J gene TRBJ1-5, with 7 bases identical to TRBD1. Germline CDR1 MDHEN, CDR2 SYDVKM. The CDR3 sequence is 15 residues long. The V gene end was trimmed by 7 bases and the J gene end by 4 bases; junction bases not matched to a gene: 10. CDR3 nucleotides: TGTGCCAGCACCGAACAGGGGAAACTGAATCAGCCCCAGCATTTT. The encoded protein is CASTEQGKLNQPQHF. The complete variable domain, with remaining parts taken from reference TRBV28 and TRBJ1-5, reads DVKVTQSSRYLVKRTGEKVFLECVQDMDHENMFWYRQDPGLGLRLIYFSYDVKMKEKGDIPEGYSVSREKKERFSLILESASTNQTSMYLCASTEQGKLNQPQHFGDGTRLSIL.

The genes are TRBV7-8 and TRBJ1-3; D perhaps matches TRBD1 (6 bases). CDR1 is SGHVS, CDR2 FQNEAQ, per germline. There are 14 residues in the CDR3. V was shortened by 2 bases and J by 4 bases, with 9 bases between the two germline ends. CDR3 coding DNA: TGTGCCAGCAGCTTAAGGGGGAACGGAAACACCATATATTTT. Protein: CASSLRGNGNTIYF.

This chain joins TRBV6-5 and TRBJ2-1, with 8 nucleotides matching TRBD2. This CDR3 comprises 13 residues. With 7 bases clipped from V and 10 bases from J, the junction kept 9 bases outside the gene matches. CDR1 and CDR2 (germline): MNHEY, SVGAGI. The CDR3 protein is CASIRAAGGEQFF. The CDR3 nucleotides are TGTGCCAGCATTAGGGCCGCGGGAGGCGAGCAGTTCTTC.

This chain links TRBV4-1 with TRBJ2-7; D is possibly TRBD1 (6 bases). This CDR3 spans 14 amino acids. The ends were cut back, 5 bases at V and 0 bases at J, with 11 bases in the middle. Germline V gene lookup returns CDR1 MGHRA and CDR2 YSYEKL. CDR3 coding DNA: TGCGCCAGCAGCTACCAACAGGGCTCCTACGAGCAGTACTTC. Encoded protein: CASSYQQGSYEQYF.

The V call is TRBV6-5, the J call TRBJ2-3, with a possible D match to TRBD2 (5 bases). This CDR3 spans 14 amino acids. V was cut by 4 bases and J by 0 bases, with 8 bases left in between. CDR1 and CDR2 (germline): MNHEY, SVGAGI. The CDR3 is CASSLRTSTDTQYF. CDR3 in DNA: TGTGCCAGCAGTTTGCGGACTAGCACAGATACGCAGTATTTT.

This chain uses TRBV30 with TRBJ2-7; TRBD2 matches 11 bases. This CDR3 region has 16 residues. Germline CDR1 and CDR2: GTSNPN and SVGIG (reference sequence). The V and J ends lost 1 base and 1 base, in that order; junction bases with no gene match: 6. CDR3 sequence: CAWSGISGRVSYEQYF. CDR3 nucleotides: TGTGCCTGGAGTGGTATTAGCGGGAGGGTGTCCTACGAGCAGTACTTC.

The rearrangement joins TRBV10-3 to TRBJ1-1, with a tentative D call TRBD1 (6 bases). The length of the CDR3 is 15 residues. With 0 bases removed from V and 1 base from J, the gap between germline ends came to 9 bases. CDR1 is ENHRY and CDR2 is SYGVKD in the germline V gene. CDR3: CAISESKTGNTEAFF. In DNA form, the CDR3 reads TGTGCCATCAGTGAGTCAAAGACAGGGAACACTGAAGCTTTCTTT.

The CDR3 spells CASSLLTSGIYKQFF. The CDR3 DNA follows: TGTGCCAGCAGCTTATTAACTAGCGGGATTTATAAGCAGTTCTTC. The chain joins TRBV7-2 to TRBJ2-1; 10 bases fit TRBD2. Germline CDR1 is SGHTA and CDR2 is FQGNSA. V lost 2 bases to trimming and J lost 11 bases; unmatched junction nucleotides: 9. The CDR3 covers 15 residues. The whole variable domain, filled in from reference TRBV7-2 and TRBJ2-1, reads GAGVSQSPSNKVTEKGKDVELRCDPISGHTALYWYRQSLGQGLEFLIYFQGNSAPDKSGLPSDRFSAERTGGSVSTLTIQRTQQEDSAVYLCASSLLTSGIYKQFFGPGTRLTVL.

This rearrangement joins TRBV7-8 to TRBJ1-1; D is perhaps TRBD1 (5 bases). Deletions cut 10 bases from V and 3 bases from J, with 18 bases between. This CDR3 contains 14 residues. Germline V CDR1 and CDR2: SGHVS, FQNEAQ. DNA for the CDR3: TGTGCCACCTGCAGGGTTGAAACTGACACTGAAGCTTTCTTT. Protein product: CATCRVETDTEAFF. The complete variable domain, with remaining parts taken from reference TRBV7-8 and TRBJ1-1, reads GAGVSQSPRYKVAKRGQDVALRCDPISGHVSLFWYQQALGQGPEFLTYFQNEAQLDKSGLPSDRFFAERPEGSVSTLKIQRTQQEDSAVYLCATCRVETDTEAFFGQGTRLTVV.

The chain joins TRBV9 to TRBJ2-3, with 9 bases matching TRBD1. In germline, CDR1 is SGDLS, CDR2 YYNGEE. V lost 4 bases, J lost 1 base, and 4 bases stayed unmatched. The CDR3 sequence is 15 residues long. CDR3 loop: CASSIRTGGTDTQYF. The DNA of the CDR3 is TGTGCCAGCAGCATCCGGACAGGGGGCACAGATACGCAGTATTTT.

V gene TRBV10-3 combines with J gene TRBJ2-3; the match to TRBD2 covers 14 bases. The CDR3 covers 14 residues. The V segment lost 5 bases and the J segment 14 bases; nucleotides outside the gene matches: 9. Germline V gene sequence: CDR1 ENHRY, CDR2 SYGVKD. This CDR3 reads CAISFETSGRGPYF. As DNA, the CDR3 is TGTGCCATCAGTTTCGAGACTAGCGGGAGGGGGCCGTATTTT.

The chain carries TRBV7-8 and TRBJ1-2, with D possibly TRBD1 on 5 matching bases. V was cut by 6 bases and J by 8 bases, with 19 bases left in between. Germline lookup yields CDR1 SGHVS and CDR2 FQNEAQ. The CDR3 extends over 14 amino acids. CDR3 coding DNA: TGTGCCAGCAGTTTGGAGGTGGGGCGGGAAGGCTACACCTTC. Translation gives CASSLEVGREGYTF. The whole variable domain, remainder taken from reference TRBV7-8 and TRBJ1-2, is GAGVSQSPRYKVAKRGQDVALRCDPISGHVSLFWYQQALGQGPEFLTYFQNEAQLDKSGLPSDRFFAERPEGSVSTLKIQRTQQEDSAVYLCASSLEVGREGYTFGSGTRLTVV.

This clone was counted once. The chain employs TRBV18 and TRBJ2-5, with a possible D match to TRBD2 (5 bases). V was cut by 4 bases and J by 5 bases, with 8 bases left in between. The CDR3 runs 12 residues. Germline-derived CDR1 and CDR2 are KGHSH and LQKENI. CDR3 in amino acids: CASSRERETQYF. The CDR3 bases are TGTGCCAGCTCACGGGAGCGGGAGACCCAGTACTTC.